The 7 T cell receptor beta chains below come from one sample, sequenced in a study of blood T cell repertoires in COVID-19. Repertoires were generated with immunoSEQ multiplex PCR, while TCRdb's copy carries only in-frame clones and drops some. This table has some 140,000 clones, approximately 78% appearing once. Sequences were obtained from peripheral blood. These TCRs come from a man aged 55-75 years who had recovered from COVID-19.

This clone was found many times. The J gene is TRBJ2-2, the V gene TRBV3-1 (or the pseudogene TRBV3-2); D ambiguous. There are 13 residues in the CDR3. Germline CDR1 reads LGHDT; CDR2 reads YNNKEL (reference sequence). V gave up 7 bases and J gave up 4 bases, with 10 bases separating them. The CDR3 here is CASKSPFTGELFF. The CDR3, as DNA: TGTGCCAGCAAATCCCCTTTCACCGGGGAGCTGTTTTTT.

The chain links TRBV7-2 to TRBJ1-4; 10 nucleotides line up with TRBD1. Germline V lookup: CDR1 SGHTA, CDR2 FQGNSA. The ends lost 4 bases at V and 4 bases at J; junction bases unmatched: 3. This CDR3 region has 15 residues. The CDR3 here is CASSYGTGVNEKLFF. CDR3 bases: TGTGCCAGCAGCTACGGGACAGGGGTTAATGAAAAACTGTTTTTT.

The chain has TRBV27 and TRBJ2-3, with TRBD2 matching 8 bases. Germline V gene data show CDR1 as MNHEY and CDR2 as SMNVEV (reference sequence). Germline trimming cut 3 bases from V and 0 bases from J; bases unmatched to any gene: 8. The CDR3 spans 17 residues. CDR3 residues: CASSFAGGPLSTDTQYF. Written as DNA, the CDR3 is TGTGCCAGCAGTTTTGCGGGGGGCCCTCTTAGCACAGATACGCAGTATTTT.

This rearrangement joins TRBV28 to TRBJ2-1, with 8 bases that match TRBD2. This CDR3 comprises 18 residues. After removal of 1 base from V and 10 bases from J, the junction contained 18 bases not matched to a gene. Germline V gene sequence: CDR1 MDHEN, CDR2 SYDVKM. DNA for the CDR3: TGTGCCAGCAGTTTATTCCCGTCGAGGAGCGGGGGAGTTAGGGAGCAGTTCTTC. It is translated as CASSLFPSRSGGVREQFF.

This rearrangement joins TRBV18 to TRBJ1-2; TRBD1 matches 7 bases. Unmatched junction bases numbered 10, after V lost 2 bases and J lost 4 bases. Germline V lookup: CDR1 KGHSH, CDR2 LQKENI. The CDR3 is 16 amino acids. The CDR3 nucleotides read TGTGCCAGCTCACCAGATGGTTCTAGGGACAGCTATGGCTACACCTTC. Protein sequence: CASSPDGSRDSYGYTF.

This chain uses TRBV5-1 with TRBJ2-1, with D possibly being TRBD2 (5 bases). CDR1 is SGHRS, CDR2 YFSETQ, per germline. Trimming removed 0 bases at V and 2 bases at J, with 9 bases between. The CDR3 sequence is 15 residues long. CDR3 nucleotides: TGCGCCAGCAGCTTGGGTCCCGGGGCCTACAATGAGCAGTTCTTC. It is translated as CASSLGPGAYNEQFF.

The rearrangement joins TRBV4-1 to TRBJ1-5; D is perhaps TRBD1 (5 bases). Looked up from germline, CDR1 is MGHRA and CDR2 is YSYEKL. CDR3 length: 15 amino acids. The V end lost 0 bases, the J end lost 7 bases, and 13 bases lay between the germline ends. CDR3 protein: CASSQETAGSQPQHF. In DNA form, the CDR3 reads TGCGCCAGCAGCCAAGAAACCGCAGGGTCGCAGCCCCAGCATTTT.